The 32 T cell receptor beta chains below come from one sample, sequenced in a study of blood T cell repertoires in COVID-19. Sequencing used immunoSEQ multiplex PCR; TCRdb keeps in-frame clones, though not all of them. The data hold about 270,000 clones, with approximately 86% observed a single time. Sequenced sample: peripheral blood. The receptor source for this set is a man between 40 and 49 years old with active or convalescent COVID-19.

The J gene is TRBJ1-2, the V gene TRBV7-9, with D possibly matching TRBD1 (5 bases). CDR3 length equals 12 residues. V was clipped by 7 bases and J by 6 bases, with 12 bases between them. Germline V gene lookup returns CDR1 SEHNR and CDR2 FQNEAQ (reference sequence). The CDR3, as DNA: TGTGCCAGCATGAAAGGACATGATGGCTACACCTTC. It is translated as CASMKGHDGYTF.

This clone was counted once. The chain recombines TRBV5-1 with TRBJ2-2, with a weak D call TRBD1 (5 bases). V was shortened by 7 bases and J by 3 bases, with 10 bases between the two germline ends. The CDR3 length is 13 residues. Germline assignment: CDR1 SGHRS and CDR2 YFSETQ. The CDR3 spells CASCDSDTGELFF. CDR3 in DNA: TGCGCCAGCTGCGACAGTGACACCGGGGAGCTGTTTTTT.

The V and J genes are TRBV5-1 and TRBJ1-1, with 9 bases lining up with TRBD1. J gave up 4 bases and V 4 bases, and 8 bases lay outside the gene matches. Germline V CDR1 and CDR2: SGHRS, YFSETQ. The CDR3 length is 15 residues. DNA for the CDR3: TGCGCCAGCAGCCCGGCGGGGACAGGGCCCACTGAAGCTTTCTTT. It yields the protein CASSPAGTGPTEAFF.

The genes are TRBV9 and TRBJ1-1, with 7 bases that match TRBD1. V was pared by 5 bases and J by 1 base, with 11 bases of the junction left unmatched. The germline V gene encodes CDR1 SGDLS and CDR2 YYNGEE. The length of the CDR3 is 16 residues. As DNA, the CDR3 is TGTGCCAGCAGTAACGACAGGGCTGGGCAGAACACTGAAGCTTTCTTT. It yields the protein CASSNDRAGQNTEAFF.

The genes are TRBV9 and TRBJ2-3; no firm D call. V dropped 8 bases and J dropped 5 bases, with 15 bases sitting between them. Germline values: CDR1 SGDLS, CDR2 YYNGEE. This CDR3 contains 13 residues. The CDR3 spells CASRLPPRDTQYF. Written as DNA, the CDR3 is TGTGCCAGTCGACTGCCACCTCGAGATACGCAGTATTTT.

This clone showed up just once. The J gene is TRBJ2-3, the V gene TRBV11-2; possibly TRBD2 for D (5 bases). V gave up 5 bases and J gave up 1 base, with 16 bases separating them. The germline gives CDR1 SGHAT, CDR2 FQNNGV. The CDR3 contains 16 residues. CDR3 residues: CASSPLRGSGTDTQYF. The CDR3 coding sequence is TGTGCCAGCAGCCCCCTCCGGGGTAGCGGCACAGATACGCAGTATTTT.

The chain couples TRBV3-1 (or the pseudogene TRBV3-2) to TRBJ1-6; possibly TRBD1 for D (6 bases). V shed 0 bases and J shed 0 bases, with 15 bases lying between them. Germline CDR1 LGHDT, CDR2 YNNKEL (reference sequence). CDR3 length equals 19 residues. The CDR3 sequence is CASSQDSPGASSYNSPLHF. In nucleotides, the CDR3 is TGTGCCAGCAGCCAAGATTCCCCAGGGGCCAGCTCCTATAATTCACCCCTCCACTTT.

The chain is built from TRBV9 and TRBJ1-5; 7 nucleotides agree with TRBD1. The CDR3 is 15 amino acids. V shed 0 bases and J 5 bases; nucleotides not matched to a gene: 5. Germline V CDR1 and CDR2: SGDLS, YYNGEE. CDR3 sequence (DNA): TGTGCCAGCAGCGTAGGGGGACAGCCTTATCAGCCCCAGCATTTT. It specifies CASSVGGQPYQPQHF.

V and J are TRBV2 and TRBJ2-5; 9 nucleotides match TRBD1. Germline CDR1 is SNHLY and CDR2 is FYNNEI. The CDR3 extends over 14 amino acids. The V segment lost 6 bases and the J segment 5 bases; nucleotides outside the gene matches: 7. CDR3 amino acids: CASREQGAFETQYF. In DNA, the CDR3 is TGTGCCAGCAGGGAACAGGGGGCATTCGAGACCCAGTACTTC.

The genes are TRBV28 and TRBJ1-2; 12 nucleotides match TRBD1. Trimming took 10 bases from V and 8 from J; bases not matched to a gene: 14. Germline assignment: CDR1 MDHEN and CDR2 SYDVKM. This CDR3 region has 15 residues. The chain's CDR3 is CAILYYRDRGRGYTF. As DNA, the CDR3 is TGTGCCATTCTATACTACCGGGACAGGGGGCGAGGCTACACCTTC.

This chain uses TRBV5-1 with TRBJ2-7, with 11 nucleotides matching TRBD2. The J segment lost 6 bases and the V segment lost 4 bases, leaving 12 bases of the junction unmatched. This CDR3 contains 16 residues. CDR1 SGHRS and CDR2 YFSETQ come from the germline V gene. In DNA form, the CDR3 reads TGCGCCAGCAGCCGGGCGAGTACTAGCGGGAGTTTCGAGCAGTACTTC. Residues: CASSRASTSGSFEQYF.

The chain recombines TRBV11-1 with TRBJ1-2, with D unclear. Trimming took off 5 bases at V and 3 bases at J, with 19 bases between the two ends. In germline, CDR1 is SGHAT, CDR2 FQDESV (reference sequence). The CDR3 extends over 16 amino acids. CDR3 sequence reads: CASSPESGVWDYGYTF. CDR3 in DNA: TGTGCCAGCAGCCCCGAGAGCGGGGTTTGGGACTATGGCTACACCTTC.

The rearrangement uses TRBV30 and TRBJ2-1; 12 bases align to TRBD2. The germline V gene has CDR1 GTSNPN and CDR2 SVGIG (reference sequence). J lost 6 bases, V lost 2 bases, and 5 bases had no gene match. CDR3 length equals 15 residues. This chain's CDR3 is CAWSHRTSGINEQFF. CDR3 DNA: TGTGCCTGGAGTCATCGGACTAGCGGGATCAATGAGCAGTTCTTC.

CDR3 sequence reads: CASSSTGTGVEKLFF. The CDR3 coding sequence is TGCGCCAGCAGCTCCACCGGGACAGGGGTGGAAAAACTGTTTTTT. The chain recombines TRBV5-1 with TRBJ1-4; 10 nucleotides agree with TRBD1. The V gene end was trimmed by 3 bases and the J gene end by 8 bases; junction bases not matched to a gene: 7. Germline V gives CDR1 SGHRS, CDR2 YFSETQ. The CDR3 runs 15 residues.

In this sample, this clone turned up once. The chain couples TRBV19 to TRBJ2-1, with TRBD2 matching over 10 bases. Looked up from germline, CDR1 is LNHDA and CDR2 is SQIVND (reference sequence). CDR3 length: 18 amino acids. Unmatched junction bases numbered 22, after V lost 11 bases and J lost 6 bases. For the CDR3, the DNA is TGTGCCCCCTACACTCTCCGGGTCGGACTAGCGGTAGGCAATGAGCAGTTCTTC. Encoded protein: CAPYTLRVGLAVGNEQFF.

The CDR3 coding sequence is TGTGCCAGTAGTATAGCGACAGGGACGCTAGGCACAGATACGCAGTATTTT. Translation: CASSIATGTLGTDTQYF. This chain links TRBV19 with TRBJ2-3; 7 bases align to TRBD1. V lost 1 base and J lost 1; bases outside the gene matches: 8. This CDR3 spans 17 amino acids. The germline V gene encodes CDR1 LNHDA and CDR2 SQIVND (reference sequence).

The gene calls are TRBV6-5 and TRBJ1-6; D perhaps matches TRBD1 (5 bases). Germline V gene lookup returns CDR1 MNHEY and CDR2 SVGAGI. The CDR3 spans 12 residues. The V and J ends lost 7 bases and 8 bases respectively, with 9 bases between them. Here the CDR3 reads CASKVGDSPLHF. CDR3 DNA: TGTGCCAGCAAGGTAGGGGATTCACCCCTCCACTTT.

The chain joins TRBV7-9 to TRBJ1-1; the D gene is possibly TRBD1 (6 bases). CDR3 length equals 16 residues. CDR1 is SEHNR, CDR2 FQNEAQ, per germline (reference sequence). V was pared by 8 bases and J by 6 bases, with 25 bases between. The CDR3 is CASRGGAGAGAAEAFF. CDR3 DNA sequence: TGTGCCAGCCGAGGAGGAGCAGGGGCCGGCGCGGCTGAAGCTTTCTTT.

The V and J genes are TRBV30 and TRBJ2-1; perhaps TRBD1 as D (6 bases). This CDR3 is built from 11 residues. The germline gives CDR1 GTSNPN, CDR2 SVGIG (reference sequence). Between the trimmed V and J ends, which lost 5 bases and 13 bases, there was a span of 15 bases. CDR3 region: CAWLTGTIQFF. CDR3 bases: TGTGCCTGGCTTACCGGGACAATCCAGTTCTTC.

The CDR3, as DNA: TGTGCCAGCAATTCGGCCAGGGTGGGCGAGCAGTACTTC. Its protein is CASNSARVGEQYF. The rearrangement links TRBV6-6 to TRBJ2-7, with D possibly matching TRBD1 (5 bases). The CDR3 length is 13 residues. Germline CDR1 and CDR2: MNHNY and SVGAGI (reference sequence). V was trimmed by 7 bases and J by 6 bases, leaving 16 bases between them.

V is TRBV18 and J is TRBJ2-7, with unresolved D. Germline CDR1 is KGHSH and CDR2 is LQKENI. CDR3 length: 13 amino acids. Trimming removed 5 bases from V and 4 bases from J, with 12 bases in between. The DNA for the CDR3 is TGTGCCAGCTCAGCCGGTCCAAAATACGAGCAGTACTTC. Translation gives CASSAGPKYEQYF.

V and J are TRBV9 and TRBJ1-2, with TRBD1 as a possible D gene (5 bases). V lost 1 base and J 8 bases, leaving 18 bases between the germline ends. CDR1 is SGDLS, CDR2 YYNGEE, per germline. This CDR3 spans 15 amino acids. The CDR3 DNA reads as TGTGCCAGCAGCGTATACGACAGCACCTCGTCGGGCTACACCTTC. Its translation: CASSVYDSTSSGYTF.

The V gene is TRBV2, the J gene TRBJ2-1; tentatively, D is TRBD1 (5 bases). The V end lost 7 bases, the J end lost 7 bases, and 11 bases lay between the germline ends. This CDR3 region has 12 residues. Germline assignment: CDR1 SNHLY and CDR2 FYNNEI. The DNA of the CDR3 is TGTGCCAGCAACCAGGGTCATAATGAGCAGTTCTTC. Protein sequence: CASNQGHNEQFF.

CDR3 sequence reads: CASSIGGLSTDTQYF. The CDR3 coding sequence is TGTGCCAGTAGTATTGGCGGATTAAGCACAGATACGCAGTATTTT. The rearrangement links TRBV19 to TRBJ2-3; D unresolved. The CDR3 length is 15 residues. CDR1 is LNHDA and CDR2 is SQIVND in the germline V gene (reference sequence). The ends were cut back, 3 bases at V and 0 bases at J, with 10 bases in the middle.

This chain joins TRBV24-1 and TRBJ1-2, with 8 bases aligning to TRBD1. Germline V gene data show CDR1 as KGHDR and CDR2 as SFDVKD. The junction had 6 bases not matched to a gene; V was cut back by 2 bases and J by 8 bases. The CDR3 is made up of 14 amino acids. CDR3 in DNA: TGTGCCACCAGTGATTCCGGACAGGGAAGCGGCTACACCTTC. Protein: CATSDSGQGSGYTF.

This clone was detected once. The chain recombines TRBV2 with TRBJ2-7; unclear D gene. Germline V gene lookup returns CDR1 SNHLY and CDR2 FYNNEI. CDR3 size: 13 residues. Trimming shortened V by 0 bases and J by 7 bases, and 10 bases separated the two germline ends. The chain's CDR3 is CASSEAYMQEQYF. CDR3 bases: TGTGCCAGCAGTGAAGCTTACATGCAAGAGCAGTACTTC.

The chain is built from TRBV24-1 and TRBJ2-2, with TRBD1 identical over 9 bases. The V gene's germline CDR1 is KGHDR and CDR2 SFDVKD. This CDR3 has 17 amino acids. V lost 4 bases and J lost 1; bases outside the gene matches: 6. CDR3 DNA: TGTGCCACCAGTGAGATTACGGGACAGGGGAACACCGGGGAGCTGTTTTTT. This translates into CATSEITGQGNTGELFF.

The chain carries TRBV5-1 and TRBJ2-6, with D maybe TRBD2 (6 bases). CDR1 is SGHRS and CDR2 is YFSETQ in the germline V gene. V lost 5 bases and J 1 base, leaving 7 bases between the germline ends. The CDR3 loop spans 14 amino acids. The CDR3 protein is CASRGTSGANVLTF. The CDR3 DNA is TGCGCCAGCAGAGGGACTTCTGGGGCCAACGTCCTGACTTTC.

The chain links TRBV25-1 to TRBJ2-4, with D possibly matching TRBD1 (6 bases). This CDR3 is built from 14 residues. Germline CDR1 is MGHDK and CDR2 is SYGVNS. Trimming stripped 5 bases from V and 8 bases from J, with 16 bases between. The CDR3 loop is CASSRTGFADIQYF. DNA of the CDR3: TGTGCCAGCAGTCGTACAGGGTTCGCGGACATTCAGTACTTC.

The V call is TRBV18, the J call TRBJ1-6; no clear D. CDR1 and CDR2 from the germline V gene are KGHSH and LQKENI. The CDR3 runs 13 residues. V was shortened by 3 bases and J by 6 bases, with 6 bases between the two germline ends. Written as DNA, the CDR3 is TGTGCCAGCTCACCGCGACTTAATTCACCCCTCCACTTT. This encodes CASSPRLNSPLHF.

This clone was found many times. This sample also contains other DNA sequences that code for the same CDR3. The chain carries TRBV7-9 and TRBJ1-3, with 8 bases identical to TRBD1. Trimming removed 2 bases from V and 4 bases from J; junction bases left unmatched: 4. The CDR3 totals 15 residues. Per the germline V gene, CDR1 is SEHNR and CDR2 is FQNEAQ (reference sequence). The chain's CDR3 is CASSLSTGVGNTIYF. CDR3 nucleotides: TGTGCCAGCAGCTTATCGACAGGGGTAGGAAACACCATATATTTT.

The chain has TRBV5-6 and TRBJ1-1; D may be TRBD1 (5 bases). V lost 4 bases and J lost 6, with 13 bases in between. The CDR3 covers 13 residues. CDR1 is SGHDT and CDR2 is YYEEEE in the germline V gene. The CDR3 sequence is CASSASGLAEAFF. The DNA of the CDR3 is TGTGCCAGCAGCGCGTCAGGGTTAGCTGAAGCTTTCTTT. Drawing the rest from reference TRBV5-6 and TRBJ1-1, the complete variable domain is DAGVTQSPTHLIKTRGQQVTLRCSPKSGHDTVSWYQQALGQGPQFIFQYYEEEERQRGNFPDRFSGHQFPNYSSELNVNALLLGDSALYLCASSASGLAEAFFGQGTRLTVV.